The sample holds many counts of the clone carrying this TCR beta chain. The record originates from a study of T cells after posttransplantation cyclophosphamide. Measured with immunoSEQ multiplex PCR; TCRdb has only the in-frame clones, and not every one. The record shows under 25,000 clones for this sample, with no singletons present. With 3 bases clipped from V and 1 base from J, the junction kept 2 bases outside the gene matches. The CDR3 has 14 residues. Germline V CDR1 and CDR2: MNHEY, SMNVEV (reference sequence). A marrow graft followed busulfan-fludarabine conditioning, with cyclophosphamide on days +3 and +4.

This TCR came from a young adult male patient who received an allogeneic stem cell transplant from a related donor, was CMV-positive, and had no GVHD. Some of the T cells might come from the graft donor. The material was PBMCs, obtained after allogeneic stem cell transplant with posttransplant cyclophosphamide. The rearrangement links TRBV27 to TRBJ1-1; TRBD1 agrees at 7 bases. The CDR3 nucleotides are TGTGCCAGCAGTTTTCGGACAGGGAACACTGAAGCTTTCTTT. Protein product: CASSFRTGNTEAFF.